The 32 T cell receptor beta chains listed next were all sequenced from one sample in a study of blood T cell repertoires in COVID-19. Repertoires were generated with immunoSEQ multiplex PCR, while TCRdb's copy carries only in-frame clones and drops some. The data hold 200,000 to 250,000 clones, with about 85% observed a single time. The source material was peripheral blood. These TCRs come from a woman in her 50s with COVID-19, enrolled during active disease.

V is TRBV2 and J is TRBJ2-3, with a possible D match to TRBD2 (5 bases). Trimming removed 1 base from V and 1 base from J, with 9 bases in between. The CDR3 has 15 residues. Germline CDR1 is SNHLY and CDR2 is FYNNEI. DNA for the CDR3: TGTGCCAGCAGTGAAGTGAAGGGAGGCACAGATACGCAGTATTTT. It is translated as CASSEVKGGTDTQYF.

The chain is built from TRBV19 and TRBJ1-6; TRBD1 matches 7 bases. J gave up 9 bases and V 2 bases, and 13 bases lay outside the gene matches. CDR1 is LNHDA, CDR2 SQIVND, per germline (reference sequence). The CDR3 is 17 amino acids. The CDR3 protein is CASSIRGGSGAGSPLHF. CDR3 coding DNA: TGTGCCAGTAGTATAAGAGGGGGCTCTGGGGCCGGTTCACCCCTCCACTTT.

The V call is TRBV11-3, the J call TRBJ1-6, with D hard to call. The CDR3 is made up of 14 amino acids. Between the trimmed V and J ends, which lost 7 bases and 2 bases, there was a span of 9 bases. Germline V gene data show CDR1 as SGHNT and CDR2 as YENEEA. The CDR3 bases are TGTGCCAGCAAGGAGGGCGCCTATAATTCACCCCTCCACTTT. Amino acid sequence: CASKEGAYNSPLHF.

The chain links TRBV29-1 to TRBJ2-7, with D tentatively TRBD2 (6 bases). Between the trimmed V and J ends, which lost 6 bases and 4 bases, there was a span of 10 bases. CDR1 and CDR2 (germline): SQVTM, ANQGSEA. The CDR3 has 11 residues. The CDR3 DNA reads TGCAGCGTCGGGGGAGTTTACGAGCAGTACTTC. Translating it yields CSVGGVYEQYF.

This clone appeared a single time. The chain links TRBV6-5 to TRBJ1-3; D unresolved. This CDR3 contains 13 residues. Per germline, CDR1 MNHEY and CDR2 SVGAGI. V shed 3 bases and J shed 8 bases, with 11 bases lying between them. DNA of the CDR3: TGTGCCAGCAGTTATCGGGCCGGGGACACCATATATTTT. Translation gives CASSYRAGDTIYF.

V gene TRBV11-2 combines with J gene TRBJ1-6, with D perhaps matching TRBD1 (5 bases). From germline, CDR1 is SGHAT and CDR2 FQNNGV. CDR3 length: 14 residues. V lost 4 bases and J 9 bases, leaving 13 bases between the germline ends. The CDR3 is CASSSTRGGSPLHF. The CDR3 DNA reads TGTGCCAGCAGCTCAACGCGGGGGGGTTCACCCCTCCACTTT.

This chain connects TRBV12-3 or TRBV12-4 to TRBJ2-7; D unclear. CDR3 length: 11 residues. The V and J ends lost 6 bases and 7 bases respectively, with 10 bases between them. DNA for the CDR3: TGTGCCAGCAGGAACGCTAGAGAGCAGTACTTC. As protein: CASRNAREQYF.

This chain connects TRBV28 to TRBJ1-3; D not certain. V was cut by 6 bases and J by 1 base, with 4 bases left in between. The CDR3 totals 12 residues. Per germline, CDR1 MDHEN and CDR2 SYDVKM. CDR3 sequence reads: CASSLSGNTIYF. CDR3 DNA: TGTGCCAGCAGCCTATCTGGAAACACCATATATTTT.

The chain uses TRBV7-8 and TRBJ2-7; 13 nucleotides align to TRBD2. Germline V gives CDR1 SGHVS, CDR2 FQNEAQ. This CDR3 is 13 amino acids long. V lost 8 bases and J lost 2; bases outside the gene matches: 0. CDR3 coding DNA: TGTGCCAGCGGACTAGCGGGGGCCTACGAGCAGTACGTC. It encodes CASGLAGAYEQYV.

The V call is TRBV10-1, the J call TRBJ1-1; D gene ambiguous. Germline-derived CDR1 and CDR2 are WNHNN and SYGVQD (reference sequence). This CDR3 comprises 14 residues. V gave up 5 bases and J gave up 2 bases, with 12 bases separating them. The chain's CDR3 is CASSPQTANTEAFF. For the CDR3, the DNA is TGCGCCAGCAGTCCACAGACGGCTAACACTGAAGCTTTCTTT.

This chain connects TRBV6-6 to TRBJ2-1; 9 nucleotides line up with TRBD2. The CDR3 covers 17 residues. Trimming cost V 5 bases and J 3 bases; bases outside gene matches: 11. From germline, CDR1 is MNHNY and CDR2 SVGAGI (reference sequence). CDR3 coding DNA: TGTGCCAGCAGTCCCCCCCTATTAGCGGGGGACTACAATGAGCAGTTCTTC. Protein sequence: CASSPPLLAGDYNEQFF.

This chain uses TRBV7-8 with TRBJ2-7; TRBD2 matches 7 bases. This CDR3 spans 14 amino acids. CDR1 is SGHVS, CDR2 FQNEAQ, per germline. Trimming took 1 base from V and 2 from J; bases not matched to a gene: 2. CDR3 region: CASSLVGTTYEQYV. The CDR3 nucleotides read TGTGCCAGCAGCTTAGTAGGGACTACCTACGAGCAGTACGTC.

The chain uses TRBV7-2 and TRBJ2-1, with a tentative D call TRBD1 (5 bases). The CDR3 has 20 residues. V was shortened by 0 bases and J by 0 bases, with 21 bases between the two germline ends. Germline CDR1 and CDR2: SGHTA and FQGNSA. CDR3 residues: CASSLAAGLTPPSSYNEQFF. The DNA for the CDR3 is TGTGCCAGCAGCTTAGCGGCAGGGTTGACCCCCCCGAGCTCCTACAATGAGCAGTTCTTC. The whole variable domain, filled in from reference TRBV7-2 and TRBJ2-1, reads GAGVSQSPSNKVTEKGKDVELRCDPISGHTALYWYRQSLGQGLEFLIYFQGNSAPDKSGLPSDRFSAERTGGSVSTLTIQRTQQEDSAVYLCASSLAAGLTPPSSYNEQFFGPGTRLTVL.

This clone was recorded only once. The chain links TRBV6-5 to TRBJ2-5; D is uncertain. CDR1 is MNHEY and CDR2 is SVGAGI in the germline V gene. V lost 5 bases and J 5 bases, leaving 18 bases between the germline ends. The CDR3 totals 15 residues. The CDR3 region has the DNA TGTGCCAGCAGTCCTCTGGGCCTTGGAAGGGAGACCCAGTACTTC. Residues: CASSPLGLGRETQYF.

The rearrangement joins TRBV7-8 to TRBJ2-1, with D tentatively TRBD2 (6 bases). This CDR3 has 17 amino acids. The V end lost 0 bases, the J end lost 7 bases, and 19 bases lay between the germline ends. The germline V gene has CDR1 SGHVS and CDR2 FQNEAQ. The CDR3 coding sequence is TGTGCCAGCAGCTTAGCGTGGGCGGGGCTCCGAGGTAATGAGCAGTTCTTC. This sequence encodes CASSLAWAGLRGNEQFF.

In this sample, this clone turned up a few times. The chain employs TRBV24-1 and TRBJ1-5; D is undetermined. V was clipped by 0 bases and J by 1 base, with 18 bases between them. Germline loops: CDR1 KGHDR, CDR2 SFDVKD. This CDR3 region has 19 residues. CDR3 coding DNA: TGTGCCACCAGTGATTTGGGGAGAGTCTCGAGGGCGAGCAATCAGCCCCAGCATTTT. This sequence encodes CATSDLGRVSRASNQPQHF.

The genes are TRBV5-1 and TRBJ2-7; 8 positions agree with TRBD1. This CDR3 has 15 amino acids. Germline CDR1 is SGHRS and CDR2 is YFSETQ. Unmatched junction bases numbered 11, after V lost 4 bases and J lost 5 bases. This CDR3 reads CASSPRTGPSDEQYF. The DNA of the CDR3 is TGCGCCAGCAGCCCACGGACAGGGCCCTCGGACGAGCAGTACTTC.

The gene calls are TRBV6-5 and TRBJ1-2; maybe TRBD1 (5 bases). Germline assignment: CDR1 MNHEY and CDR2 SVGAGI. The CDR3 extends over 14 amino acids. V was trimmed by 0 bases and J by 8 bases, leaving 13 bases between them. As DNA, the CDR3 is TGTGCCAGCAGTTACTCAGCAGGGCATAAGGGCTACACCTTC. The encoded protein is CASSYSAGHKGYTF.

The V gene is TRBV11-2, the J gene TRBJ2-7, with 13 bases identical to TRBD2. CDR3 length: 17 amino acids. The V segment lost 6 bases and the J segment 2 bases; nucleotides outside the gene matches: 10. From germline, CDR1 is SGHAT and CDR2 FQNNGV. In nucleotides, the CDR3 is TGTGCCAGCAGGAGGACTAGCGGGGGCGCCAGCGCCTACGAGCAGTACTTC. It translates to CASRRTSGGASAYEQYF.

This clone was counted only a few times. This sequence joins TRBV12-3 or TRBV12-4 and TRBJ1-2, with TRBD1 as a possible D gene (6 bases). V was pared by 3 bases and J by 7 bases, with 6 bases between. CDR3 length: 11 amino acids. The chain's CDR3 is CASSFRGGYTF. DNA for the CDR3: TGTGCCAGCAGTTTCAGGGGTGGCTACACCTTC.

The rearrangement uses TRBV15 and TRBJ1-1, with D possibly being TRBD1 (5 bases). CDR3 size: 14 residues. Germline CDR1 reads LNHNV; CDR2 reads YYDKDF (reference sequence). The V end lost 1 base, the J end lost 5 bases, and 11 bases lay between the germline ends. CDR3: CATSRARGRTEAFF. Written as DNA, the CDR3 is TGTGCCACCAGCAGAGCTAGGGGAAGGACTGAAGCTTTCTTT.

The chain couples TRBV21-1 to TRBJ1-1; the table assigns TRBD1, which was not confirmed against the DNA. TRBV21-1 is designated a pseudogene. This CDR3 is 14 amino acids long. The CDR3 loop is CASSKLQPWVEAFF. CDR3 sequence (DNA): TGTGCCAGCAGCAAACTACAGCCGTGGGTGGAAGCTTTCTTT.

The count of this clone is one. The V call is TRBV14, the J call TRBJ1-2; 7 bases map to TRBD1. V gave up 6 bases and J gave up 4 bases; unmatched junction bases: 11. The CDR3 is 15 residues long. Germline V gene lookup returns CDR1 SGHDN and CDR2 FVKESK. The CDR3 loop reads CASRPTGLGSYGYTF. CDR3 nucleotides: TGTGCCAGCAGACCGACAGGGCTTGGGTCCTATGGCTACACCTTC.

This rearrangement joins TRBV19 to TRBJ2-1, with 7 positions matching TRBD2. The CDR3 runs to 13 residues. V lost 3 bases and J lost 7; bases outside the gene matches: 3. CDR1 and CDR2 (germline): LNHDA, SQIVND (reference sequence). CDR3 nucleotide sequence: TGTGCCAGTAGTATGGGACTAACGAATGAGCAGTTCTTC. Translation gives CASSMGLTNEQFF.

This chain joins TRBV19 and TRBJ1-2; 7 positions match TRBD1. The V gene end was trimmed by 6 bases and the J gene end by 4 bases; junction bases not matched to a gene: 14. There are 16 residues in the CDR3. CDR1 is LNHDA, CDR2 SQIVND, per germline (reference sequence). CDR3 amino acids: CASSAKLQGRGYGYTF. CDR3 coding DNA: TGTGCCAGTAGCGCAAAATTACAGGGGCGGGGCTATGGCTACACCTTC.

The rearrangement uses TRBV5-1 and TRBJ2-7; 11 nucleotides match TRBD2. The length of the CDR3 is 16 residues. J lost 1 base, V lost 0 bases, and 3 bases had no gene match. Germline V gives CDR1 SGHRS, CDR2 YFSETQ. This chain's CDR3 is CASSLGASGGSYEQYF. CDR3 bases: TGCGCCAGCAGCTTGGGAGCTAGCGGGGGGTCCTACGAGCAGTACTTC.

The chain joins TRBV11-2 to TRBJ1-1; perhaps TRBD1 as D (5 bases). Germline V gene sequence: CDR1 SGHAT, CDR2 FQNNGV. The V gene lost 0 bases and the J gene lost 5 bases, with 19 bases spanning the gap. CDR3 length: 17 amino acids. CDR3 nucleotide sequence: TGTGCCAGCAGCTTAGATAAGGTGGGGCGCAGGTGGACTGAAGCTTTCTTT. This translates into CASSLDKVGRRWTEAFF.

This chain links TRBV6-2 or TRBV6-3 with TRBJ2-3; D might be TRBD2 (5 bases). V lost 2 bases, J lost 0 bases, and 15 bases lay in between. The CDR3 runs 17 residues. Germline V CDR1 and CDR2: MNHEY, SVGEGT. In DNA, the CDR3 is TGTGCCAGCAGTTACCCCCCGGACTGGGAAAGCACAGATACGCAGTATTTT. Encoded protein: CASSYPPDWESTDTQYF.

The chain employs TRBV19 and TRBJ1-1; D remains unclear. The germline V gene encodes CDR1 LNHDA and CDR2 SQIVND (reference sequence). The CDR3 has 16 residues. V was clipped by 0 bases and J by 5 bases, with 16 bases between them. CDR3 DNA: TGTGCCAGTAGTATAGACAGAGACCTTGGGAGGACTGAAGCTTTCTTT. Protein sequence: CASSIDRDLGRTEAFF.

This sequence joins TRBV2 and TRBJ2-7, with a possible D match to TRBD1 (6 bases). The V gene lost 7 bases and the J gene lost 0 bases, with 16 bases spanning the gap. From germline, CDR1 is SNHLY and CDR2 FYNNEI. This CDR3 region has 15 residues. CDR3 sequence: CASTFPGHPSYEQYF. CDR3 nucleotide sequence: TGTGCCAGCACCTTCCCGGGACACCCCTCCTACGAGCAGTACTTC.

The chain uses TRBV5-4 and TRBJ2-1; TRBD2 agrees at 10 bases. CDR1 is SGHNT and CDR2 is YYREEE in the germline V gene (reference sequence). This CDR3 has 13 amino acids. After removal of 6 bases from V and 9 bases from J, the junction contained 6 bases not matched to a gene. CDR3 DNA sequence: TGTGCCAGCAAGGCTAGCGGGGGACGTGAGCAGTTCTTC. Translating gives CASKASGGREQFF. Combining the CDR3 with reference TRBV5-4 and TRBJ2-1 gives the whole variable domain ETGVTQSPTHLIKTRGQQVTLRCSSQSGHNTVSWYQQALGQGPQFIFQYYREEENGRGNFPPRFSGLQFPNYSSELNVNALELDDSALYLCASKASGGREQFFGPGTRLTVL.

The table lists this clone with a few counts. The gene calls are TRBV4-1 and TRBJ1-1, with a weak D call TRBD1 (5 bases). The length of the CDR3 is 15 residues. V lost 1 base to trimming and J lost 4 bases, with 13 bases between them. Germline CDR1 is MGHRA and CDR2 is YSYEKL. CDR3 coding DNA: TGCGCCAGCAGCCAAGCACAACAGGATGGCACTGAAGCTTTCTTT. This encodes CASSQAQQDGTEAFF.